The T cell receptor (beta chain) under discussion was sequenced for a study of T cells in localized non-small cell lung cancer. The CDR3 is 13 amino acids. Germline-derived CDR1 and CDR2 are SGHDT and YYEEEE. V shed 4 bases, J shed 8 bases, and the junction held 8 bases outside the gene matches. Sequenced by immunoSEQ multiplex PCR; TCRdb stores in-frame clones only, minus some. The sample lists 78,000 or so clones, roughly four fifths occurring once. The source of this sequence is a man between 40 and 70 years old with stage I lung adenocarcinoma. This rearrangement joins TRBV5-6 to TRBJ1-2, with TRBD1 matching 7 bases. This specimen consisted of peripheral blood, obtained before any cancer treatment. This chain's CDR3 is CASSQQGLGGYTF. The CDR3 DNA sequence: TGTGCCAGCAGCCAACAGGGGTTGGGAGGCTACACCTTC.